This is a list of T cell receptor beta chains from one sample in a study of PD-L1 blockade in urothelial cancer. Libraries were prepared by immunoSEQ multiplex PCR; TCRdb keeps only in-frame clonotypes and omits some of them. The repertoire holds 100,000 to 150,000 clones, with roughly 86% as singletons. The sequenced sample was PBMCs, obtained around atezolizumab (anti-PD-L1) treatment. These receptors were taken from a man between 50 and 59 years old with urothelial cancer. Both conserved end residues are part of each CDR3. A D gene is named only where the DNA matches it firmly. Size tells how often a clone was seen (once, few, many) or the class of an expanded clone, and some rows leave it out.

d_gene,v_gene,j_gene,abundance,len,CDR3nt,CDR3aa
.,TRBV28,TRBJ2-7,.,14,TGTGCCAGCAGTTTTGGTGGGAGCTCCTACGAGCAGTACTTC,CASSFGGSSYEQYF
.,TRBV5-1,TRBJ2-6,.,15,TGCGCCAGCAGCTTGTCGCAGGGAGGGGCCAACGTCCTGACTTTC,CASSLSQGGANVLTF
.,TRBV28,TRBJ2-7,.,11,TGTGCCACCTCAAGGGGGGGCGAGCAGTACTTC,CATSRGGEQYF
.,TRBV28,TRBJ2-7,.,13,TGTGCCAGCAGTTTACACAGGGACTACGAGCAGTACTTC,CASSLHRDYEQYF
TRBD1,TRBV6-6,TRBJ1-4,.,14,TGTGCCAGCAGTTCCCATGACAGGGATGAAAAACTGTTTTTT,CASSSHDRDEKLFF
TRBD2,TRBV7-2,TRBJ2-1,.,16,TGTGCCAGCAGCTTAATGGCTAGCGGGAGGCCCACTGAGCAGTTCTTC,CASSLMASGRPTEQFF
.,TRBV6-1,TRBJ1-5,.,13,TGTGCCAGCAGAACATTATCGAATCAGCCCCAGCATTTT,CASRTLSNQPQHF
.,TRBV6-6,TRBJ1-1,.,13,TGTGCCAGCACCCAGGGAATGAACACTGAAGCTTTCTTT,CASTQGMNTEAFF
.,TRBV28,TRBJ2-7,.,11,TGTGCCAGCAGTTTTAGCTACGAGCAGTACTTC,CASSFSYEQYF
.,TRBV4-2,TRBJ1-6,.,13,TGTGCCAGCAGCCAAGAGTTCGTTTTACCCCTCCACTTT,CASSQEFVLPLHF
.,TRBV6-5,TRBJ2-1,once,15,TGTGCCAGCAGTTACTTAGGCGGGGCCGACAATGAGCAGTTCTTC,CASSYLGGADNEQFF
.,TRBV7-2,TRBJ1-1,.,17,TGTGCCAGCAGCTTATATACCACACCCGAGGGGGGGACTGAAGCTTTCTTT,CASSLYTTPEGGTEAFF
.,TRBV27,TRBJ2-3,once,14,TGTGCCAGCAGTCCTCAGGGGATCACAGATACGCAGTATTTT,CASSPQGITDTQYF
.,TRBV10-2,TRBJ2-3,.,11,TGCGCCAGCAGCCAATCAGATACGCAGTATTTT,CASSQSDTQYF
.,TRBV6-1,TRBJ1-2,.,13,TGTGCCAGCAGTGAGGCCGGGAACTATGGCTACACCTTC,CASSEAGNYGYTF
TRBD2,TRBV5-1,TRBJ2-2,.,17,TGCGCCAGCAGCTTGACCTCAGGGACTACCCAAACCGGGGAGCTGTTTTTT,CASSLTSGTTQTGELFF
.,TRBV5-1,TRBJ2-5,.,15,TGCGCCAGCAGCTTGGTGGCAGGGGATCAAGAGACCCAGTACTTC,CASSLVAGDQETQYF
.,TRBV15,TRBJ2-4,.,15,TGTGCCACCAGCAGAGACGTTGACAGGATGAACATTCAGTACTTC,CATSRDVDRMNIQYF
.,TRBV5-1,TRBJ1-1,.,13,TGCGCCAGCAGCTTATCAGGGCCCACTGAAGCTTTCTTT,CASSLSGPTEAFF
TRBD2,TRBV7-8,TRBJ2-5,.,18,TGTGCCAGCAGGGCTACAGCAGTACAAGCGGGAGGCCAAGAGACCCAGTACTTC,CASRATAVQAGGQETQYF
.,TRBV5-4,TRBJ1-5,.,14,TGTGCCAGCAGCTTGGGCGGGGTGGATCAGCCCCAGCATTTT,CASSLGGVDQPQHF
.,TRBV6-6,TRBJ2-3,once,13,TGTGCCAGCAGTTACAGGAGGATCGATACGCAGTATTTT,CASSYRRIDTQYF
.,TRBV5-6,TRBJ2-3,.,11,TGTGCCAGTAGTTTCACAGATACGCAGTATTTT,CASSFTDTQYF
.,TRBV28,TRBJ1-1,.,15,TGTGCCAGCAGTCCTGGGGGGGGGCGCGTCACTGAAGCTTTCTTT,CASSPGGGRVTEAFF
TRBD1,TRBV7-3,TRBJ2-1,many,18,TGTGCCAGCAGCTTATACGGACAGGGAACTACCCGGCACAATGAGCAGTTCTTC,CASSLYGQGTTRHNEQFF
TRBD2,TRBV6-1,TRBJ2-1,.,13,TGTGCCTCAGTGTTAGCGGGATACAATGAGCAGTTCTTC,CASVLAGYNEQFF
TRBD2,TRBV19,TRBJ2-7,.,14,TGTGCCACCCAAGGACTAGGAGGAGCCTACGAGCAGTACTTC,CATQGLGGAYEQYF
TRBD1,TRBV6-1,TRBJ1-1,.,14,TGTGCCAGCAGTGAACATGACAGGGACACTGAAGCTTTCTTT,CASSEHDRDTEAFF